The clone carrying this T cell receptor beta chain was seen repeatedly, ten times or more. No antigen is known for it. The sample belongs to a study of T-cell reconstitution after alpha-beta-depleted transplantation in children. The study's findings and limits: Newly made T cells mostly supplied T-cell counts and diversity one year after transplant.

Researchers prepared the TCRbeta library using unique molecular identifiers, the study reports. TCRdb reprocessed the PCR reads via MiXCR and lists one record per CDR3 protein. Of 480,000 or so distinct CDR3 sequences listed, about 10% are singletons. This TCR was recovered from a child aged 2 to 10 with inherited bone marrow failure, due to receive a stem cell transplant. Source: PBMCs, taken before TCRalphabeta/CD19-depleted stem cell transplant.

CDR3 sequence (DNA): TGTGCCAGCAGCCCAATGCTTGCCGGGGAGGGCCACTACGAGCAGTACTTC. This codes for CASSPMLAGEGHYEQYF. The V gene is TRBV7-9, the J gene TRBJ2-7, with 7 bases that match TRBD2. CDR3 length: 17 residues. V shed 5 bases, J shed 3 bases, and the junction held 16 bases outside the gene matches. The germline V gene has CDR1 SEHNR and CDR2 FQNEAQ (reference sequence).